These 27 T cell receptor beta chains share one sample of origin, sequenced in a study of HIV-infected children after antiretroviral therapy interruption. Documented treatment: PENTA 11 planned treatment interruption arm or continuous ART arm. The TCR library was built from RNA with a 3' RACE protocol and unique molecular identifiers. MiXCR, run by TCRdb on the 3' RACE reads, gives a single entry per CDR3 protein. The repertoire consists of approximately 89,000 distinct CDR3 sequences, with 6.9% occurring once and the leading ten covering 0.9% to 1.4%. The sequencing used CD45RA+ CD4+ T cells from PBMCs, pooled from several time points, collected from a donor given antiretroviral therapy, either interrupted or continuous. The subset: naive CD4+ CD45RA+ CD45RO- T cells. The receptors derive from a pool of human donors with HIV.

This clonotype was picked up a small number of times. The chain links TRBV14 to TRBJ2-1; TRBD2 might be the D (5 bases). V lost 4 bases to trimming and J lost 3 bases, with 16 bases between them. Per the germline V gene, CDR1 is SGHDN and CDR2 is FVKESK. The CDR3 extends over 16 amino acids. The CDR3 DNA is TGTGCCAGCAGCCCCGCGGACTGGATCATCTACAATGAGCAGTTCTTC. Protein product: CASSPADWIIYNEQFF. Complete variable domain (other parts from reference TRBV14 and TRBJ2-1): EAGVTQFPSHSVIEKGQTVTLRCDPISGHDNLYWYRRVMGKEIKFLLHFVKESKQDESGMPNNRFLAERTGGTYSTLKVQPAELEDSGVYFCASSPADWIIYNEQFFGPGTRLTVL.

This clonotype was seen repeatedly, ten times or more. The genes are TRBV10-1 and TRBJ2-5; D could derive from TRBD1 or TRBD2 (6 bases each). Germline V CDR1 and CDR2: WNHNN, SYGVQD (reference sequence). V was trimmed by 6 bases and J by 4 bases, leaving 9 bases between them. CDR3 length: 12 amino acids. The DNA for the CDR3 is TGCGCCAGCAGCAGGGGAGGAGAGACCCAGTACTTC. It translates to CASSRGGETQYF.

This clonotype came up a few times. This chain links TRBV10-3 with TRBJ2-7, with D unclear. CDR3 length: 15 amino acids. Trimming removed 3 bases from V and 2 bases from J, with 14 bases in between. Germline CDR1 reads ENHRY; CDR2 reads SYGVKD. CDR3 in DNA: TGTGCCATCAGTGAAAGTCGACAATCTACCTACGAGCAGTACTTC. This codes for CAISESRQSTYEQYF.

This clonotype was seen at least ten times. The chain links TRBV6-2 or TRBV6-3 to TRBJ2-1, with D perhaps assigned TRBD1 or TRBD2 (6 bases each). Germline CDR1 MNHEY, CDR2 SVGEGT. The germline V and J ends were trimmed by 0 bases and 5 bases, with 20 bases remaining between them. CDR3 size: 18 residues. CDR3 nucleotide sequence: TGTGCCAGCAGTTACTCGCCAACCAAGGGGGGATTCGACAATGAGCAGTTCTTC. Encoded protein: CASSYSPTKGGFDNEQFF.

The table lists this clonotype with many counts. The V and J genes are TRBV20-1 and TRBJ2-7, with TRBD1 identical over 9 bases. CDR1 is DFQATT, CDR2 SNEGSKA, per germline (reference sequence). V trimming: 0 bases; J trimming: 0 bases; junction bases outside the gene matches: 3. This CDR3 has 15 residues. Here the CDR3 reads CSAREHRGLSYEQYF. CDR3 in DNA: TGCAGTGCTAGAGAACACAGGGGGCTCTCCTACGAGCAGTACTTC.

This clonotype was seen repeatedly, ten times or more. V usage is TRBV2 and J usage is TRBJ1-4, with D hard to call. Trimming removed 3 bases from V and 8 bases from J, with 16 bases in between. CDR1 and CDR2 from the germline V gene are SNHLY and FYNNEI. The length of the CDR3 is 15 residues. The CDR3 nucleotides read TGTGCCAGCAGTGAGGGTGGGTTCAGAGGAGAAAAACTGTTTTTT. Translated: CASSEGGFRGEKLFF.

This clonotype was seen many times. The chain links TRBV4-1 to TRBJ2-3; D remains ambiguous. The germline gives CDR1 MGHRA, CDR2 YSYEKL. The CDR3 length is 12 residues. V was trimmed by 1 base and J by 5 bases, leaving 4 bases between them. Here the CDR3 reads CASSQAGDTQYF. DNA of the CDR3: TGCGCCAGCAGCCAAGCCGGAGATACGCAGTATTTT.

This clonotype has just a few counts. The chain is built from TRBV7-8 and TRBJ1-5; tentative D call: TRBD1 (5 bases). Per germline, CDR1 SGHVS and CDR2 FQNEAQ. The CDR3 totals 17 residues. V lost 2 bases to trimming and J lost 4 bases, with 18 bases between them. The CDR3 sequence is CASSLNGRGRWNQPQHF. CDR3 in DNA: TGTGCCAGCAGCTTAAACGGTAGGGGAAGATGGAATCAGCCCCAGCATTTT.

This clonotype came up many times. The chain employs TRBV2 and TRBJ2-3; D possibly corresponds to TRBD2 (5 bases). This CDR3 region has 15 residues. V was cut by 1 base and J by 0 bases, with 8 bases left in between. From germline, CDR1 is SNHLY and CDR2 FYNNEI. The CDR3 loop is CASSEGRESTDTQYF. CDR3 sequence (DNA): TGTGCCAGCAGTGAAGGAAGGGAGAGCACAGATACGCAGTATTTT.

The sample holds many counts of this clonotype. The chain recombines TRBV7-9 with TRBJ1-2; D remains unclear. Germline CDR1 reads SEHNR; CDR2 reads FQNEAQ (reference sequence). CDR3 size: 14 residues. Trimming left V 1 base short and J 4 bases short, with 10 bases between. CDR3 in amino acids: CASSLEMAVYGYTF. CDR3 coding DNA: TGTGCCAGCAGCTTAGAGATGGCTGTCTATGGCTACACCTTC.

This clonotype was found many times. The chain links TRBV11-2 to TRBJ1-5; perhaps TRBD1 as D (5 bases). Germline V gene data show CDR1 as SGHAT and CDR2 as FQNNGV. This CDR3 has 15 residues. The V gene lost 1 base and the J gene lost 2 bases, with 9 bases spanning the gap. The CDR3 spells CASSLGPGGNQPQHF. As DNA, the CDR3 is TGTGCCAGCAGCTTAGGGCCGGGGGGCAATCAGCCCCAGCATTTT.

This clonotype was seen ten or more times. The chain couples TRBV7-9 to TRBJ2-1, with TRBD1 matching 8 bases. Trimming at V came to 5 bases and at J to 8 bases, leaving 17 bases not matched to a gene. CDR1 SEHNR and CDR2 FQNEAQ come from the germline V gene (reference sequence). This CDR3 has 17 residues. The CDR3 loop reads CASSQLMGTGTNDEQFF. The CDR3 DNA reads as TGTGCCAGCAGCCAGCTAATGGGGACAGGCACCAACGATGAGCAGTTCTTC.

This clonotype was seen repeatedly, ten times or more. The gene calls are TRBV25-1 and TRBJ1-3; D gene uncertain. The CDR3 contains 16 residues. CDR1 and CDR2 from the germline V gene are MGHDK and SYGVNS. V dropped 3 bases and J dropped 3 bases, with 15 bases sitting between them. The CDR3, as DNA: TGTGCCAGCAGTGATCTGGGCCGGCACGGTGGAAACACCATATATTTT. As protein: CASSDLGRHGGNTIYF.

The table lists this clonotype with many counts. This sequence joins TRBV11-1 and TRBJ2-1; D gene uncertain. Germline V gene sequence: CDR1 SGHAT, CDR2 FQDESV (reference sequence). Trimming took off 4 bases at V and 2 bases at J, with 6 bases between the two ends. This CDR3 contains 13 residues. CDR3: CASSSPTYNEQFF. CDR3 sequence (DNA): TGTGCCAGCAGCTCACCAACCTACAATGAGCAGTTCTTC.

This clonotype showed up many times. V usage is TRBV10-1 and J usage is TRBJ1-1, with a tentative D call TRBD1 (6 bases). This CDR3 is 13 amino acids long. Deletions cut 3 bases from V and 6 bases from J, with 11 bases between. Germline V gene lookup returns CDR1 WNHNN and CDR2 SYGVQD (reference sequence). The CDR3 loop is CASSDDRQSEAFF. The CDR3 nucleotides read TGCGCCAGCAGTGACGACAGGCAGTCTGAAGCTTTCTTT.

This clonotype came up many times. V gene TRBV5-4 combines with J gene TRBJ2-3, with D unresolved. Trimming pared 0 bases from V and 2 bases from J, leaving 13 bases between. There are 16 residues in the CDR3. The germline gives CDR1 SGHNT, CDR2 YYREEE (reference sequence). This CDR3 is CASSLDPAPSTDTQYF. In nucleotides, the CDR3 is TGTGCCAGCAGCTTGGATCCAGCACCGTCCACAGATACGCAGTATTTT.

The chain has TRBV18 and TRBJ1-1; D remains ambiguous. V lost 2 bases and J lost 4, with 5 bases in between. Germline-derived CDR1 and CDR2 are KGHSH and LQKENI. The CDR3 loop spans 12 amino acids. CDR3 amino acids: CASSPIGTEAFF. As DNA, the CDR3 is TGTGCCAGCTCACCAATTGGCACTGAAGCTTTCTTT. Supplemented by reference TRBV18 and TRBJ1-1, the full variable domain reads NAGVMQNPRHLVRRRGQEARLRCSPMKGHSHVYWYRQLPEEGLKFMVYLQKENIIDESGMPKERFSAEFPKEGPSILRIQQVVRGDSAAYFCASSPIGTEAFFGQGTRLTVV.

This sequence joins TRBV3-1 and TRBJ2-6; TRBD1 might be the D (5 bases). V lost 0 bases to trimming and J lost 2 bases, with 8 bases between them. CDR3 length: 16 residues. CDR1 and CDR2 from the germline V gene are LGHDT and YNNKEL (reference sequence). CDR3 sequence (DNA): TGTGCCAGCAGCCAAGAGTCAGGGACTGGGGCCAACGTCCTGACTTTC. It is translated as CASSQESGTGANVLTF. Full variable domain (outside the CDR3, taken from reference TRBV3-1 and TRBJ2-6): DTAVSQTPKYLVTQMGNDKSIKCEQNLGHDTMYWYKQDSKKFLKIMFSYNNKELIINETVPNRFSPKSPDKAHLNLHINSLELGDSAVYFCASSQESGTGANVLTFGAGSRLTVL.

Many counts were recorded for this clonotype. J is TRBJ2-7 and V is TRBV5-1; D tentatively fits TRBD1 or TRBD2 (6 bases each). CDR3 length: 15 amino acids. Germline CDR1 and CDR2: SGHRS and YFSETQ. V lost 6 bases to trimming and J lost 4 bases, with 20 bases between them. The CDR3 region is CASTWGQGGLYEQYF. Written as DNA, the CDR3 is TGCGCCAGCACCTGGGGGCAGGGAGGATTATACGAGCAGTACTTC.

This clonotype was recorded many times. This chain connects TRBV23-1 to TRBJ2-2; D perhaps matches TRBD2 (5 bases). TRBV23-1 is known as an ORF, though its function is uncertain. The CDR3 length is 14 residues. V was cut by 8 bases and J by 1 base, with 11 bases left in between. This CDR3 is CASGRLENTGELFF. The CDR3 DNA is TGCGCCAGCGGGAGACTGGAGAACACCGGGGAGCTGTTTTTT.

This clonotype has more than one count but fewer than ten. This chain uses TRBV7-3 with TRBJ2-7; 7 bases fit TRBD1. After removal of 8 bases from V and 2 bases from J, the junction contained 9 bases not matched to a gene. The CDR3 is 14 residues long. From germline, CDR1 is SGHTA and CDR2 FQGTGA. As DNA, the CDR3 is TGTGCCAGCTACGACAGGGAAATTACCTACGAGCAGTACTTC. This codes for CASYDREITYEQYF.

The table lists this clonotype with many counts. The chain recombines TRBV11-1 with TRBJ2-7; D possibly uses TRBD1 or TRBD2 (5 bases each). V shed 0 bases and J shed 2 bases, with 11 bases lying between them. Germline CDR1 is SGHAT and CDR2 is FQDESV (reference sequence). The CDR3 has 15 residues. CDR3 sequence (DNA): TGTGCCAGCAGCTTAGCTGCAGGGAGAACCTACGAGCAGTACTTC. Protein sequence: CASSLAAGRTYEQYF.

This clonotype was counted many times. The chain uses TRBV2 and TRBJ2-1, with D hard to call. V was shortened by 8 bases and J by 7 bases, with 18 bases between the two germline ends. CDR3 length equals 14 residues. CDR1 is SNHLY and CDR2 is FYNNEI in the germline V gene. This CDR3 is CASSSLIPANEQFF. CDR3 sequence (DNA): TGTGCCAGCTCCTCTTTAATACCTGCTAATGAGCAGTTCTTC.

This clonotype was picked up a small number of times. This sequence joins TRBV2 and TRBJ2-7, with 7 bases aligning to TRBD2. Germline values: CDR1 SNHLY, CDR2 FYNNEI. With V trimmed by 4 bases and J by 6 bases, 9 bases remained unmatched. The CDR3 extends over 14 amino acids. DNA for the CDR3: TGTGCCAGCAGTGGTCTGGGACTACCCTCCGAGCAGTACTTC. Its protein is CASSGLGLPSEQYF. Full variable domain (rest looked up from reference TRBV2 and TRBJ2-7): EPEVTQTPSHQVTQMGQEVILRCVPISNHLYFYWYRQILGQKVEFLVSFYNNEISEKSEIFDDQFSVERPDGSNFTLKIRSTKLEDSAMYFCASSGLGLPSEQYFGPGTRLTVT.

As DNA, the CDR3 is TGCGCCAGCAGCCAGCCCGGAAGGACGGATAGCAATCAGCCCCAGCATTTT. Protein sequence: CASSQPGRTDSNQPQHF. This chain connects TRBV4-1 to TRBJ1-5; D ambiguous. CDR1 and CDR2 from the germline V gene are MGHRA and YSYEKL. V shed 3 bases and J shed 0 bases, with 15 bases lying between them. The CDR3 spans 17 residues.

Many counts were recorded for this clonotype. The chain has TRBV18 and TRBJ1-1; 9 bases fit TRBD1. V was clipped by 3 bases and J by 9 bases; unmatched bases: 5. The CDR3 covers 13 residues. CDR1 and CDR2 (germline): KGHSH, LQKENI. CDR3 sequence (DNA): TGTGCCAGCTCACCGCTCGGGACAGGGAAAGCTTTCTTT. Protein: CASSPLGTGKAFF. The full variable domain, rest sourced from reference TRBV18 and TRBJ1-1, is NAGVMQNPRHLVRRRGQEARLRCSPMKGHSHVYWYRQLPEEGLKFMVYLQKENIIDESGMPKERFSAEFPKEGPSILRIQQVVRGDSAAYFCASSPLGTGKAFFGQGTRLTVV.

At least ten counts were recorded for this clonotype. The chain employs TRBV7-2 and TRBJ2-7; D perhaps matches TRBD2 (6 bases). Trimming shortened V by 7 bases and J by 5 bases, and 15 bases separated the two germline ends. CDR1 is SGHTA and CDR2 is FQGNSA in the germline V gene. This CDR3 contains 13 residues. CDR3 protein: CASITRWTNEQYF. The DNA of the CDR3 is TGTGCCAGCATCACCCGTTGGACTAACGAGCAGTACTTC.